The present entry profiles one T cell receptor (beta chain) with its context. Antigen: not known. The sample comes from a study of OX40 agonist ivuxolimab in advanced cancers. At the level of the study: Partial responses occurred in Three dose-escalation patients, one with hepatocellular carcinoma and two with cutaneous melanoma. Findings of the study overall: Some patients without response likewise showed low normalized clonal expansion. Partial responders at 0.1-3.0 mg/kg had among the lowest clonal expansion.

Germline lookup yields CDR1 SGHTS and CDR2 YDEGEE. The CDR3 contains 12 residues. Trimming shortened V by 1 base and J by 8 bases, and 7 bases separated the two germline ends. Assay used: immunoSEQ multiplex PCR; TCRdb lists only in-frame clones, some missing. The sample includes roughly 93,000 clones, more than 80% seen only once; the top ten take under 6.5%. V and J are TRBV5-8 and TRBJ1-5; no clear D. The TCR sequence derives from an adult with an advanced solid tumor such as melanoma, head and neck, liver or kidney cancer. This sample comprised CD4+ or CD8+ T cells sorted from blood, obtained in a trial of the OX40 agonist ivuxolimab. The DNA of the CDR3 is TGTGCCAGCAGCTTGTATCCCGAGCCCCAGCATTTT. It translates to CASSLYPEPQHF.